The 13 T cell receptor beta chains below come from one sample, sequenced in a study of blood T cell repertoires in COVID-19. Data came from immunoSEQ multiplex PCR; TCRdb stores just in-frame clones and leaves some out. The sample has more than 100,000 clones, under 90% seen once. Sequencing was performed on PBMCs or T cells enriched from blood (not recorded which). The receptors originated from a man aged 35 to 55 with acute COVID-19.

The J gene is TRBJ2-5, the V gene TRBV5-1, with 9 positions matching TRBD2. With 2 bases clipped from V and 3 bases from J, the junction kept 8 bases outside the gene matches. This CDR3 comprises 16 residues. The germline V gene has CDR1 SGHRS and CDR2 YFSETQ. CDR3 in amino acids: CASSLGGTSWEETQYF. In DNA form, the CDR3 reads TGCGCCAGCAGCTTAGGGGGGACTAGCTGGGAAGAGACCCAGTACTTC.

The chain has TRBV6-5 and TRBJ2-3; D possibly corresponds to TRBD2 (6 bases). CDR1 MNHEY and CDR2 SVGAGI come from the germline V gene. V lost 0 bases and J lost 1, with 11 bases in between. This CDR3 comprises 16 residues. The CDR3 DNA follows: TGTGCCAGCAGTTACTCTGCGGGGATAGGCACAGATACGCAGTATTTT. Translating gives CASSYSAGIGTDTQYF.

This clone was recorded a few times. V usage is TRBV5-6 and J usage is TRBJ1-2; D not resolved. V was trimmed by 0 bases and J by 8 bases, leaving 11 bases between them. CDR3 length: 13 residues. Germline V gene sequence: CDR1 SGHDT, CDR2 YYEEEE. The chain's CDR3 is CASSLGQVAGYTF. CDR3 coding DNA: TGTGCCAGCAGCTTGGGGCAGGTCGCCGGCTACACCTTC. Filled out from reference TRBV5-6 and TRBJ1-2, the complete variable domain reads DAGVTQSPTHLIKTRGQQVTLRCSPKSGHDTVSWYQQALGQGPQFIFQYYEEEERQRGNFPDRFSGHQFPNYSSELNVNALLLGDSALYLCASSLGQVAGYTFGSGTRLTVV.

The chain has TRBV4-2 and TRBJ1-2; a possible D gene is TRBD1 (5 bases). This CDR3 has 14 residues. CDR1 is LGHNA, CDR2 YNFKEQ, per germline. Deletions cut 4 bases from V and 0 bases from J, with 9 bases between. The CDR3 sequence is CASSRDRSNYGYTF. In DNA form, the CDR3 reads TGTGCCAGCAGCCGAGACAGATCTAACTATGGCTACACCTTC.

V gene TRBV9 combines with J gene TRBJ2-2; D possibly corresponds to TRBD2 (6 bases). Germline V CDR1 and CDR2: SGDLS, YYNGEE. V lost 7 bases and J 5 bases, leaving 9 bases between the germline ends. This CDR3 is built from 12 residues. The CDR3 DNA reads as TGTGCCAGCGGGGGGAGAACCGGGGAGCTGTTTTTT. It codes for CASGGRTGELFF.

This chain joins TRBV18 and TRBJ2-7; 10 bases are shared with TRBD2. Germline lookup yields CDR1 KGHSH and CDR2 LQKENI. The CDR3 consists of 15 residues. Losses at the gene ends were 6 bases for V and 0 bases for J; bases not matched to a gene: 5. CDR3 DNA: TGTGCCAGCTCTGAGCGGGAGGGAGGCTCCTACGAGCAGTACTTC. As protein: CASSEREGGSYEQYF. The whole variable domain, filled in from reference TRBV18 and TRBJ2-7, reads NAGVMQNPRHLVRRRGQEARLRCSPMKGHSHVYWYRQLPEEGLKFMVYLQKENIIDESGMPKERFSAEFPKEGPSILRIQQVVRGDSAAYFCASSEREGGSYEQYFGPGTRLTVT.

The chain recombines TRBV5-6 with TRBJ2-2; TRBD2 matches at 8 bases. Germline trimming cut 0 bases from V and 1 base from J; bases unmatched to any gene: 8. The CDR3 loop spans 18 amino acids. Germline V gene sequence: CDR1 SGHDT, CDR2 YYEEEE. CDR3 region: CASSLGSLAGWNTGELFF. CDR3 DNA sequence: TGTGCCAGCAGCTTGGGGTCCCTAGCGGGCTGGAACACCGGGGAGCTGTTTTTT.

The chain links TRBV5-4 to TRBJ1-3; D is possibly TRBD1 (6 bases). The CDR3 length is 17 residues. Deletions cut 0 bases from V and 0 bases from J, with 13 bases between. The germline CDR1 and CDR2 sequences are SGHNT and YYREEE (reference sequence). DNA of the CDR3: TGTGCCAGCAGCTTGGACACAGGGTATATCTCTGGAAACACCATATATTTT. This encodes CASSLDTGYISGNTIYF.

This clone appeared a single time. Here the CDR3 DNA reads TGTGCCAGCAGCTTGGACAGAGGACAGCCCCAGCATTTT. Its protein product is CASSLDRGQPQHF. The V call is TRBV11-1, the J call TRBJ1-5; tentative D call: TRBD1 (6 bases). The CDR3 contains 13 residues. The germline V and J ends were trimmed by 3 bases and 7 bases, with 10 bases remaining between them. The germline V gene has CDR1 SGHAT and CDR2 FQDESV (reference sequence).

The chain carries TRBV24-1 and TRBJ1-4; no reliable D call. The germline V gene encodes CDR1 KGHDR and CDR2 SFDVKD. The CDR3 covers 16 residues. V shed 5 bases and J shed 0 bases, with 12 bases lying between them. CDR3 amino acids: CATSGTGGATNEKLFF. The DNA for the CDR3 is TGTGCCACCAGTGGGACGGGCGGGGCAACTAATGAAAAACTGTTTTTT.

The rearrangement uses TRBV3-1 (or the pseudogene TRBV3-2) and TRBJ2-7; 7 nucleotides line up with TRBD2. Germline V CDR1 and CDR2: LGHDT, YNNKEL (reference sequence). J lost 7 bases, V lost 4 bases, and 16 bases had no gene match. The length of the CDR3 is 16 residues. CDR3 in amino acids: CASSLEAGYFRGEQYF. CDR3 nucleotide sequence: TGTGCCAGCAGCCTAGAAGCGGGATATTTCCGCGGGGAGCAGTACTTC.

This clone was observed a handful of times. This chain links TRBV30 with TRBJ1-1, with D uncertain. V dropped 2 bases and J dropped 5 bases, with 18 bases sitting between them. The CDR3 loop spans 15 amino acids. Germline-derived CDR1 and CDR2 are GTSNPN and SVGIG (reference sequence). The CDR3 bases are TGTGCCTGGAGTACCCCTGGTGGAGGGCCGACTGAAGCTTTCTTT. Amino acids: CAWSTPGGGPTEAFF.

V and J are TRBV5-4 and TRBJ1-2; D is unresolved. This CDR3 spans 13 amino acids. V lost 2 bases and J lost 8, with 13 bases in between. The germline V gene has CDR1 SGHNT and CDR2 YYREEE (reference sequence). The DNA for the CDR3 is TGTGCCAGCAGCTTCACCGGGGAAGGAGGCTACACCTTC. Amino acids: CASSFTGEGGYTF.